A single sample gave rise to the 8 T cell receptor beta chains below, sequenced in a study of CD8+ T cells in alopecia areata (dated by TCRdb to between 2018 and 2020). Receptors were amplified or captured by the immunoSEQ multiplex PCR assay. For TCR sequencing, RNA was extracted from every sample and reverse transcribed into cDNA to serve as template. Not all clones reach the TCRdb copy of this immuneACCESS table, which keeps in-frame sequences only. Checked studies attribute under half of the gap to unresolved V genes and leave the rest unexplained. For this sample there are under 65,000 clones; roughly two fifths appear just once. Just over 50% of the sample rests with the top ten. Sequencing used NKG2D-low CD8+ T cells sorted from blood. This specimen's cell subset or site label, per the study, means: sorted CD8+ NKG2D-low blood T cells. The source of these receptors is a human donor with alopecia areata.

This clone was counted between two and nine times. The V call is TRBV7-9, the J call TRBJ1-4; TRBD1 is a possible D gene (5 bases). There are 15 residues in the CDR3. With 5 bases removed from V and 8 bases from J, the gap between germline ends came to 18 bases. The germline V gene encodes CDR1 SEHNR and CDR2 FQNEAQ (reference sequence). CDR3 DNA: TGTGCCAGCAGCCTTTCTTCCGGGACGTCCGAAAAACTGTTTTTT. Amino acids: CASSLSSGTSEKLFF.

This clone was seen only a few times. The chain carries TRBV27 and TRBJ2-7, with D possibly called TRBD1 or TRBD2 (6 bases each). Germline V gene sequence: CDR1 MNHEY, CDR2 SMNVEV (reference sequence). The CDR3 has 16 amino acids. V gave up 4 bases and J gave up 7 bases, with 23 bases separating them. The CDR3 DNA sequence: TGTGCCAGCAGTTCCACAGACAGGTCCTCTCGGGGGGAGCAGTACTTC. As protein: CASSSTDRSSRGEQYF.

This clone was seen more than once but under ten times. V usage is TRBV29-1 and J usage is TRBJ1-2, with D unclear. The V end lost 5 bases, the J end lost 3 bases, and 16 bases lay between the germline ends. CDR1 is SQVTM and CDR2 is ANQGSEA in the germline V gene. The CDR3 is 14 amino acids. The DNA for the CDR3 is TGCAGCGTTATCGTCCCCGGGCGATACTATGGCTACACCTTC. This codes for CSVIVPGRYYGYTF.

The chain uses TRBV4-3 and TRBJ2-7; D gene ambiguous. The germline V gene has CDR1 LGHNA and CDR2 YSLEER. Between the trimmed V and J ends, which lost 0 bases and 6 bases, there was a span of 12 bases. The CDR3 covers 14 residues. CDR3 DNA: TGCGCCAGCAGCCAAGATCGAATCCGAGGCGAGCAGTACTTC. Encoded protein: CASSQDRIRGEQYF.

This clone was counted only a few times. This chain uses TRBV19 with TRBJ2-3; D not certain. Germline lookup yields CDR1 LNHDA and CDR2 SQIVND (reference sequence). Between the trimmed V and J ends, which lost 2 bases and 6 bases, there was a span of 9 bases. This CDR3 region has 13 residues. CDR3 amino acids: CASSIIPGDTQYF. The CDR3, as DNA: TGTGCCAGTAGTATAATCCCCGGGGATACGCAGTATTTT. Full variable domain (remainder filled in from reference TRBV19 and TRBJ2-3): DGGITQSPKYLFRKEGQNVTLSCEQNLNHDAMYWYRQDPGQGLRLIYYSQIVNDFQKGDIAEGYSVSREKKESFPLTVTSAQKNPTAFYLCASSIIPGDTQYFGPGTRLTVL.

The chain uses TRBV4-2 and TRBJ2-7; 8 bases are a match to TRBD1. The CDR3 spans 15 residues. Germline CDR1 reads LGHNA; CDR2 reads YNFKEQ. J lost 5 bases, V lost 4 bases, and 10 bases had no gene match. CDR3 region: CASSPGTGPGDEQYF. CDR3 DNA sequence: TGTGCCAGCAGCCCTGGGACAGGCCCTGGTGACGAGCAGTACTTC.

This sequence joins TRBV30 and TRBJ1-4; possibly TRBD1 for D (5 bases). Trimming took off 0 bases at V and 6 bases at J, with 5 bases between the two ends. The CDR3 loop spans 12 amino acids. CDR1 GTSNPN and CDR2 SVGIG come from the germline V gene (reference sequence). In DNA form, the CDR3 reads TGTGCCTGGAGTGTAGGGGATGAAAAACTGTTTTTT. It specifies CAWSVGDEKLFF.

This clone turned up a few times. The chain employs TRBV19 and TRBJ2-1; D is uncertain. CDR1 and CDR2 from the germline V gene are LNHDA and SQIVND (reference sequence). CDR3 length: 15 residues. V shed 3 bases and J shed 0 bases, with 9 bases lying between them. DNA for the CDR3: TGTGCCAGTAGTATGTTCGAGGCCTCCTACAATGAGCAGTTCTTC. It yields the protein CASSMFEASYNEQFF.